These 26 T cell receptor beta chains share one sample of origin, sequenced in a study of T cells in localized non-small cell lung cancer. Assay: immunoSEQ multiplex PCR; the TCRdb copy retains only in-frame clones and omits some. Of more than 15,000 clones listed, roughly 85% are singletons. Sequenced material: peripheral blood, taken before any cancer treatment. The receptors here all came from a male donor older than 55 with stage I lung adenocarcinoma.

In this sample, this clone turned up once. The chain's CDR3 is CASRGGSEAFF. The CDR3, as DNA: TGTGCCAGCAGGGGGGGATCTGAAGCTTTCTTT. The rearrangement links TRBV28 to TRBJ1-1, with a tentative D call TRBD1 (5 bases). The CDR3 covers 11 residues. CDR1 MDHEN and CDR2 SYDVKM come from the germline V gene. V was clipped by 6 bases and J by 6 bases, with 8 bases between them.

J is TRBJ1-1 and V is TRBV13; unclear D gene. The CDR3 totals 13 residues. Germline V gene lookup returns CDR1 PRHDT and CDR2 FYEKMQ (reference sequence). Trimming shortened V by 3 bases and J by 1 base, and 6 bases separated the two germline ends. The CDR3, as DNA: TGTGCCAGCAGCTTTCGGGAGAACACTGAAGCTTTCTTT. Translation gives CASSFRENTEAFF.

This chain joins TRBV30 and TRBJ1-1; 10 nucleotides line up with TRBD1. Germline trimming cut 8 bases from V and 1 base from J; bases unmatched to any gene: 4. The CDR3 is made up of 13 amino acids. CDR1 and CDR2 from the germline V gene are GTSNPN and SVGIG (reference sequence). The CDR3 sequence: CAGDRGGNTEAFF. The CDR3 DNA sequence: TGTGCCGGGGACAGGGGTGGGAACACTGAAGCTTTCTTT.

The chain is built from TRBV28 and TRBJ2-5; the match to TRBD2 covers 10 bases. The CDR3 covers 14 residues. Per germline, CDR1 MDHEN and CDR2 SYDVKM. Germline trimming cut 1 base from V and 6 bases from J; bases unmatched to any gene: 2. The CDR3: CASSLSSGGKTQYF. In nucleotides, the CDR3 is TGTGCCAGCAGTTTATCTAGCGGGGGAAAGACCCAGTACTTC. Complete variable domain (other parts from reference TRBV28 and TRBJ2-5): DVKVTQSSRYLVKRTGEKVFLECVQDMDHENMFWYRQDPGLGLRLIYFSYDVKMKEKGDIPEGYSVSREKKERFSLILESASTNQTSMYLCASSLSSGGKTQYFGPGTRLLVL.

The chain links TRBV18 to TRBJ2-2, with D perhaps TRBD2 (5 bases). Germline CDR1 is KGHSH and CDR2 is LQKENI. The CDR3 is 15 residues long. Trimming removed 3 bases from V and 4 bases from J, with 12 bases in between. The CDR3 nucleotides read TGTGCCAGCTCACCTATGGACTTTCGCACCGGGGAGCTGTTTTTT. Translation: CASSPMDFRTGELFF. Full variable domain (missing parts from reference TRBV18 and TRBJ2-2): NAGVMQNPRHLVRRRGQEARLRCSPMKGHSHVYWYRQLPEEGLKFMVYLQKENIIDESGMPKERFSAEFPKEGPSILRIQQVVRGDSAAYFCASSPMDFRTGELFFGEGSRLTVL.

The chain joins TRBV10-2 to TRBJ2-6; the match to TRBD1 covers 9 bases. This CDR3 is 17 amino acids long. The ends lost 6 bases at V and 2 bases at J; junction bases unmatched: 8. Germline CDR1 WSHSY, CDR2 SAAADI. The CDR3 protein is CASSPGTGLTGANVLTF. The CDR3 bases are TGCGCCAGCAGCCCCGGGACAGGGTTAACTGGGGCCAACGTCCTGACTTTC.

The gene calls are TRBV2 and TRBJ2-1, with 8 bases aligning to TRBD2. The CDR3 runs to 14 residues. Germline CDR1 is SNHLY and CDR2 is FYNNEI. With V trimmed by 7 bases and J by 2 bases, 4 bases remained unmatched. In DNA form, the CDR3 reads TGTGCCAGCAAGGGAGCGGGGGCCTACAATGAGCAGTTCTTC. Translating gives CASKGAGAYNEQFF. The full variable domain, with the rest looked up from reference TRBV2 and TRBJ2-1, is EPEVTQTPSHQVTQMGQEVILRCVPISNHLYFYWYRQILGQKVEFLVSFYNNEISEKSEIFDDQFSVERPDGSNFTLKIRSTKLEDSAMYFCASKGAGAYNEQFFGPGTRLTVL.

The chain links TRBV28 to TRBJ1-2; tentative D call: TRBD1 (5 bases). V was trimmed by 3 bases and J by 6 bases, leaving 8 bases between them. Germline lookup yields CDR1 MDHEN and CDR2 SYDVKM. The CDR3 covers 12 residues. The CDR3 nucleotides are TGTGCCAGCAGTTTCCGGGGGAATGGCTACACCTTC. Amino acid sequence: CASSFRGNGYTF.

The chain combines TRBV20-1 with TRBJ1-2; 7 bases are shared with TRBD1. This CDR3 has 11 residues. After removal of 2 bases from V and 9 bases from J, the junction contained 3 bases not matched to a gene. Looked up from germline, CDR1 is DFQATT and CDR2 is SNEGSKA (reference sequence). The CDR3 is CSARNRGRYTF. The CDR3 DNA is TGCAGTGCTAGAAACAGGGGACGCTACACCTTC.

The chain employs TRBV18 and TRBJ1-3, with D possibly matching TRBD1 (6 bases). Per the germline V gene, CDR1 is KGHSH and CDR2 is LQKENI. Trimming removed 2 bases at V and 1 base at J, with 9 bases between. The CDR3 loop spans 15 amino acids. In DNA form, the CDR3 reads TGTGCCAGCTCACCAAGGGGGGGATCTGGAAACACCATATATTTT. Its translation: CASSPRGGSGNTIYF.

The rearrangement joins TRBV7-2 to TRBJ1-5, with a possible D match to TRBD1 (6 bases). Germline-derived CDR1 and CDR2 are SGHTA and FQGNSA. Trimming shortened V by 1 base and J by 4 bases, and 11 bases separated the two germline ends. The CDR3 runs 15 residues. The CDR3 is CASSLVRGPNQPQHF. Here the CDR3 DNA reads TGTGCCAGCAGCTTAGTCCGGGGGCCGAATCAGCCCCAGCATTTT.

The J gene is TRBJ2-3, the V gene TRBV5-6, with a tentative D call TRBD2 (6 bases). Trimming shortened V by 0 bases and J by 5 bases, and 16 bases separated the two germline ends. CDR3 length equals 16 residues. Germline V gene data show CDR1 as SGHDT and CDR2 as YYEEEE. CDR3 nucleotides: TGTGCCAGCAGCTTGGTGGGGTTTGGAGGGAGAGATACGCAGTATTTT. Its translation is CASSLVGFGGRDTQYF.

This clone has only a few counts. The chain joins TRBV29-1 to TRBJ1-1; perhaps TRBD1 as D (5 bases). Germline V gives CDR1 SQVTM, CDR2 ANQGSEA. The CDR3 extends over 11 amino acids. The ends were cut back, 7 bases at V and 11 bases at J, with 17 bases in the middle. The CDR3 region has the DNA TGCAGCGCCGGCGGGGGGGGTAAGGCTTTCTTT. This encodes CSAGGGGKAFF.

This clone was picked up one time. This rearrangement joins TRBV6-4 to TRBJ2-3; 8 bases align to TRBD2. Germline-derived CDR1 and CDR2 are MRHNA and SNTAGT. CDR3 size: 15 residues. Trimming took 6 bases from V and 0 from J; bases not matched to a gene: 5. The CDR3 protein is CASSVRGGSTDTQYF. The CDR3 bases are TGTGCCAGCAGCGTCCGGGGGGGCAGCACAGATACGCAGTATTTT.

The chain carries TRBV19 and TRBJ2-7, with TRBD2 as a possible D gene (6 bases). Trimming took 1 base from V and 1 from J, leaving 11 bases between them. The CDR3 length is 15 residues. CDR1 and CDR2 from the germline V gene are LNHDA and SQIVND (reference sequence). CDR3 protein: CASSIGSGASYEQYF. The CDR3 DNA reads as TGTGCCAGTAGTATAGGTAGCGGAGCTTCCTACGAGCAGTACTTC.

V usage is TRBV7-6 and J usage is TRBJ2-7; 10 bases are shared with TRBD2. This CDR3 comprises 15 residues. With V trimmed by 5 bases and J by 7 bases, 11 bases remained unmatched. Per the germline V gene, CDR1 is SGHVS and CDR2 is FNYEAQ. The chain's CDR3 is CASSQASGGAGEQYF. CDR3 DNA: TGTGCCAGCAGCCAGGCGAGCGGGGGGGCCGGAGAGCAGTACTTC.

This sequence joins TRBV5-1 and TRBJ1-3; 7 nucleotides match TRBD1. CDR3 length: 15 residues. V shed 0 bases, J shed 8 bases, and the junction held 8 bases outside the gene matches. Per germline, CDR1 SGHRS and CDR2 YFSETQ. CDR3 nucleotide sequence: TGCGCCAGCAGCTTGGTAGACAGGGCCATGGACACCATATATTTT. Protein: CASSLVDRAMDTIYF.

This chain joins TRBV2 and TRBJ2-7, with D possibly being TRBD2 (6 bases). The V end was cut by 5 bases, the J end by 4 bases, with 18 bases between. CDR3 size: 15 residues. CDR1 and CDR2 (germline): SNHLY, FYNNEI. The CDR3 is CASSLGPGDTYEQYF. For the CDR3, the DNA is TGTGCCAGCAGTTTAGGGCCGGGAGATACTTACGAGCAGTACTTC.

The V call is TRBV11-2, the J call TRBJ2-1, with D uncertain. The ends were cut back, 1 base at V and 1 base at J, with 5 bases in the middle. This CDR3 is built from 14 residues. Looked up from germline, CDR1 is SGHAT and CDR2 is FQNNGV. As DNA, the CDR3 is TGTGCCAGCAGCTTAGCGGGTTCCTACAATGAGCAGTTCTTC. Translated: CASSLAGSYNEQFF.

The genes are TRBV11-2 and TRBJ2-1, with 8 bases matching TRBD2. The ends lost 5 bases at V and 6 bases at J; junction bases unmatched: 9. The V gene's germline CDR1 is SGHAT and CDR2 FQNNGV. The CDR3 spans 15 residues. The chain's CDR3 is CASSPRAGVFNEQFF. Here the CDR3 DNA reads TGTGCCAGCAGCCCCAGAGCGGGAGTTTTCAATGAGCAGTTCTTC.

This clone was observed once. The V gene is TRBV9, the J gene TRBJ1-2; 12 nucleotides align to TRBD1. J lost 4 bases, V lost 0 bases, and 7 bases had no gene match. This CDR3 has 17 amino acids. Germline CDR1 and CDR2: SGDLS and YYNGEE. DNA for the CDR3: TGTGCCAGCAGCGTAGTGGTCACGGGACAGGGGGCCTATGGCTACACCTTC. It translates to CASSVVVTGQGAYGYTF. The variable domain in full, with the rest retrieved from reference TRBV9 and TRBJ1-2, is DSGVTQTPKHLITATGQRVTLRCSPRSGDLSVYWYQQSLDQGLQFLIQYYNGEERAKGNILERFSAQQFPDLHSELNLSSLELGDSALYFCASSVVVTGQGAYGYTFGSGTRLTVV.

The J gene is TRBJ2-1, the V gene TRBV7-2; D is undetermined. The CDR3 is 13 amino acids. Germline V gene sequence: CDR1 SGHTA, CDR2 FQGNSA. V lost 3 bases, J lost 5 bases, and 8 bases lay in between. CDR3 residues: CASSFPQDNEQFF. CDR3 bases: TGTGCCAGCAGCTTCCCCCAGGACAATGAGCAGTTCTTC. Full variable domain (remainder filled in from reference TRBV7-2 and TRBJ2-1): GAGVSQSPSNKVTEKGKDVELRCDPISGHTALYWYRQSLGQGLEFLIYFQGNSAPDKSGLPSDRFSAERTGGSVSTLTIQRTQQEDSAVYLCASSFPQDNEQFFGPGTRLTVL.

The chain is built from TRBV6-4 and TRBJ2-2; no clear D. The CDR3 is made up of 13 amino acids. Germline lookup yields CDR1 MRHNA and CDR2 SNTAGT. Trimming shortened V by 4 bases and J by 7 bases, and 10 bases separated the two germline ends. CDR3 residues: CASSALGVGELFF. The CDR3 bases are TGTGCCAGCAGTGCCTTGGGTGTCGGGGAGCTGTTTTTT.

The chain recombines TRBV7-3 with TRBJ2-7; D is ambiguous. Trimming removed 2 bases at V and 10 bases at J, with 15 bases between. Germline CDR1 and CDR2: SGHTA and FQGTGA. The CDR3 is 13 amino acids. In DNA form, the CDR3 reads TGTGCCAGCAGCTTAGACCTCTCTAGTCAACAGTACTTC. It codes for CASSLDLSSQQYF. Combining the CDR3 with reference TRBV7-3 and TRBJ2-7 gives the whole variable domain GAGVSQTPSNKVTEKGKYVELRCDPISGHTALYWYRQSLGQGPEFLIYFQGTGAADDSGLPNDRFFAVRPEGSVSTLKIQRTERGDSAVYLCASSLDLSSQQYFGPGTRLTVT.

The chain joins TRBV9 to TRBJ1-6; possibly TRBD1 for D (5 bases). Germline V CDR1 and CDR2: SGDLS, YYNGEE. Trimming took off 4 bases at V and 8 bases at J, with 19 bases between the two ends. The CDR3 extends over 16 amino acids. CDR3 sequence reads: CASSPGNTRGDSPLHF. The CDR3 DNA follows: TGTGCCAGCAGCCCTGGAAACACCCGAGGGGATTCACCCCTCCACTTT.

The V gene is TRBV7-6, the J gene TRBJ2-5; D call uncertain. Between the trimmed V and J ends, which lost 1 base and 1 base, there was a span of 10 bases. Germline CDR1 SGHVS, CDR2 FNYEAQ. The CDR3 consists of 15 residues. DNA of the CDR3: TGTGCCAGCAGCTTAGGTACAGACTCCCAAGAGACCCAGTACTTC. It specifies CASSLGTDSQETQYF.